The entry below gives a single T cell receptor (beta chain) sequence along with its context. TCRdb's table, derived via immunoSEQ multiplex PCR, lists solely in-frame clones and lacks some. In the table there are about 100,000 clones, approximately 88% of which are singletons. The CDR3 consists of 17 residues. Germline values: CDR1 LNHDA, CDR2 SQIVND (reference sequence). J was trimmed by 0 bases and V by 5 bases; bases with no gene match: 10. The entry originates in a study of blood T cell repertoires in COVID-19. The source material was peripheral blood. This TCR derives from a woman aged 55-70 years with acute or convalescent COVID-19. The rearrangement links TRBV19 to TRBJ1-3, with TRBD1 matching 7 bases. The CDR3 is CASSDSTGASSGNTIYF. In nucleotides, the CDR3 is TGTGCCAGTAGTGATAGTACAGGGGCAAGCTCTGGAAACACCATATATTTT.